These 30 T cell receptor beta chains were all obtained from the same sample, sequenced in a study of cytomegalovirus exposure and HLA in healthy donors. Only in-frame clones appear in the TCRdb table, and some are missing; sequencing was by immunoSEQ multiplex PCR. The data contain fewer than 250,000 clones, roughly 91% of them singletons. The sample comprised PBMCs. These receptors all come from a young woman in good health and CMV-seropositive.

This chain joins TRBV13 and TRBJ1-2; no definite D call. Germline CDR1 PRHDT, CDR2 FYEKMQ (reference sequence). V was shortened by 3 bases and J by 4 bases, with 6 bases between the two germline ends. There are 12 residues in the CDR3. The CDR3 sequence is CASSFSLYGYTF. In nucleotides, the CDR3 is TGTGCCAGCAGCTTTAGTCTCTATGGCTACACCTTC.

J is TRBJ1-2 and V is TRBV25-1; 9 bases fit TRBD1. V dropped 4 bases and J dropped 7; count of bases not matched to a gene: 7. Germline assignment: CDR1 MGHDK and CDR2 SYGVNS. The CDR3 has 14 amino acids. CDR3 amino acids: CASSVTQGASGYTF. Written as DNA, the CDR3 is TGTGCCAGCAGTGTAACACAGGGGGCGAGTGGCTACACCTTC.

Only a few counts were recorded for this clone. This same CDR3 is encoded by further DNA sequences in the sample. The chain carries TRBV30 and TRBJ1-1; D gene unclear. V lost 0 bases and J 1 base, leaving 6 bases between the germline ends. Looked up from germline, CDR1 is GTSNPN and CDR2 is SVGIG (reference sequence). There are 13 residues in the CDR3. Written as DNA, the CDR3 is TGTGCCTGGAGTGTCCTGTGGAACACTGAAGCTTTCTTT. Protein sequence: CAWSVLWNTEAFF.

V usage is TRBV9 and J usage is TRBJ2-3, with D maybe TRBD2 (6 bases). Germline V lookup: CDR1 SGDLS, CDR2 YYNGEE. This CDR3 is 15 amino acids long. V shed 0 bases and J shed 11 bases, with 19 bases lying between them. CDR3 sequence (DNA): TGTGCCAGCAGCGTAGTGGGGGACTCTCCCTTTGAGCAGTATTTT. Translation gives CASSVVGDSPFEQYF.

This clone was found a few times. This sequence joins TRBV28 and TRBJ1-5; weak D call: TRBD1 (5 bases). The CDR3 has 15 residues. Trimming shortened V by 6 bases and J by 4 bases, and 16 bases separated the two germline ends. Germline loops: CDR1 MDHEN, CDR2 SYDVKM. CDR3 coding DNA: TGTGCCAGCAGGCATAGAACCTACAGGAATCAGCCCCAGCATTTT. This translates into CASRHRTYRNQPQHF.

This chain connects TRBV5-4 to TRBJ2-3; 8 positions agree with TRBD2. This CDR3 has 16 residues. The V and J ends lost 0 bases and 2 bases, in that order; junction bases with no gene match: 5. The germline gives CDR1 SGHNT, CDR2 YYREEE (reference sequence). The CDR3 region is CASSLVAGTITDTQYF. The DNA for the CDR3 is TGTGCCAGCAGCTTGGTAGCGGGGACGATCACAGATACGCAGTATTTT.

This clone has just one count. The V call is TRBV6-5, the J call TRBJ2-1; D is unresolved. CDR1 MNHEY and CDR2 SVGAGI come from the germline V gene. CDR3 length: 13 residues. Trimming removed 0 bases at V and 6 bases at J, with 6 bases between. As DNA, the CDR3 is TGTGCCAGCAGTTACTCGTCCCGCAATGAGCAGTTCTTC. Protein: CASSYSSRNEQFF.

This chain connects TRBV6-1 to TRBJ1-1; no firm D call. V lost 2 bases and J lost 4, with 14 bases in between. Germline loops: CDR1 MNHNS, CDR2 SASEGT. The CDR3 has 15 amino acids. The CDR3 loop reads CASSEWRGRSTEAFF. DNA for the CDR3: TGTGCCAGCAGTGAATGGCGCGGGAGGAGCACTGAAGCTTTCTTT.

The J gene is TRBJ2-5, the V gene TRBV5-6; TRBD2 agrees at 9 bases. This CDR3 has 17 amino acids. Germline V CDR1 and CDR2: SGHDT, YYEEEE. With V trimmed by 4 bases and J by 0 bases, 10 bases remained unmatched. The chain's CDR3 is CASSGERVAGDQETQYF. In nucleotides, the CDR3 is TGTGCCAGCAGCGGGGAACGGGTAGCGGGAGACCAAGAGACCCAGTACTTC.

This clone was detected a few times. The chain employs TRBV11-2 and TRBJ2-7; 13 bases are a match to TRBD2. The V and J ends lost 6 bases and 5 bases, in that order; junction bases with no gene match: 7. CDR1 is SGHAT, CDR2 FQNNGV, per germline. The CDR3 extends over 15 amino acids. Here the CDR3 reads CASRPLAGGFHEQYF. The CDR3 nucleotides are TGTGCCAGCAGACCACTAGCGGGAGGGTTCCACGAGCAGTACTTC.

This clone has only one observation. The chain combines TRBV10-3 with TRBJ2-7; TRBD1 is a possible D gene (6 bases). The CDR3 totals 16 residues. Trimming stripped 4 bases from V and 4 bases from J, with 20 bases between. Per germline, CDR1 ENHRY and CDR2 SYGVKD. CDR3: CAISVPHRDGTYEQYF. The CDR3 DNA is TGTGCCATCAGTGTTCCACACCGGGACGGGACATACGAGCAGTACTTC.

This chain connects TRBV28 to TRBJ2-7; 8 bases match TRBD1. In germline, CDR1 is MDHEN, CDR2 SYDVKM. This CDR3 has 15 residues. V dropped 3 bases and J dropped 0; count of bases not matched to a gene: 4. For the CDR3, the DNA is TGTGCCAGCAGTTTCCGGGACAGGAGCTCCTACGAGCAGTACTTC. Protein: CASSFRDRSSYEQYF.

This chain joins TRBV28 and TRBJ2-7; 11 bases are shared with TRBD1. Trimming took 3 bases from V and 0 from J; bases not matched to a gene: 1. Germline CDR1 and CDR2: MDHEN and SYDVKM. This CDR3 has 15 amino acids. The CDR3: CASSLGTGGSYEQYF. Written as DNA, the CDR3 is TGTGCCAGCAGTTTGGGGACAGGGGGCTCCTACGAGCAGTACTTC.

V is TRBV27 and J is TRBJ2-3; 11 bases are shared with TRBD2. Germline CDR1 and CDR2: MNHEY and SMNVEV (reference sequence). CDR3 length equals 18 residues. The V gene end was trimmed by 3 bases and the J gene end by 1 base; junction bases not matched to a gene: 9. CDR3 sequence: CASSFTVAGGPGTDTQYF. DNA for the CDR3: TGTGCCAGCAGTTTTACGGTAGCGGGAGGGCCGGGCACAGATACGCAGTATTTT.

This clone was detected a few times. The chain recombines TRBV11-1 with TRBJ2-7, with D possibly TRBD2 on 5 matching bases. CDR3 length equals 15 residues. The V end lost 7 bases, the J end lost 0 bases, and 16 bases lay between the germline ends. Per the germline V gene, CDR1 is SGHAT and CDR2 is FQDESV (reference sequence). As DNA, the CDR3 is TGTGCCAGCACCCTGAATCCGGGGAGCTCCTACGAGCAGTACTTC. This gives the protein CASTLNPGSSYEQYF.

V gene TRBV5-6 combines with J gene TRBJ2-2; no clear D. CDR1 is SGHDT, CDR2 YYEEEE, per germline. The CDR3 is made up of 15 amino acids. Trimming stripped 4 bases from V and 0 bases from J, with 10 bases between. The CDR3 DNA follows: TGTGCCAGCAGCAGTTTGCGGTCGAACACCGGGGAGCTGTTTTTT. Translation: CASSSLRSNTGELFF. Full variable domain (rest looked up from reference TRBV5-6 and TRBJ2-2): DAGVTQSPTHLIKTRGQQVTLRCSPKSGHDTVSWYQQALGQGPQFIFQYYEEEERQRGNFPDRFSGHQFPNYSSELNVNALLLGDSALYLCASSSLRSNTGELFFGEGSRLTVL.

The chain couples TRBV7-8 to TRBJ1-5; unclear D gene. V was shortened by 3 bases and J by 5 bases, with 5 bases between the two germline ends. CDR1 is SGHVS and CDR2 is FQNEAQ in the germline V gene. The CDR3 has 12 amino acids. In DNA form, the CDR3 reads TGTGCCAGCAGCTTCCCCGATCAGCCCCAGCATTTT. Its protein product is CASSFPDQPQHF.

CDR3: CASSRGTQQGNEKLFF. The CDR3 coding sequence is TGCGCCAGCAGCCGGGGCACCCAACAGGGGAATGAAAAACTGTTTTTT. The chain carries TRBV5-1 and TRBJ1-4, with 7 bases lining up with TRBD1. Germline V CDR1 and CDR2: SGHRS, YFSETQ. V was clipped by 4 bases and J by 5 bases; unmatched bases: 11. The CDR3 is 16 residues long.

CDR3 DNA sequence: TGTGCCAGCAGTTTAAACAGGGGTTACGAGCAGTACTTC. This encodes CASSLNRGYEQYF. The V and J genes are TRBV27 and TRBJ2-7; 7 bases agree with TRBD1. Unmatched junction bases numbered 2, after V lost 2 bases and J lost 4 bases. This CDR3 spans 13 amino acids. Germline V gives CDR1 MNHEY, CDR2 SMNVEV (reference sequence).

A word on this clone: The sample contains more than one DNA sequence encoding this CDR3. The chain joins TRBV18 to TRBJ2-7; D remains unclear. Per the germline V gene, CDR1 is KGHSH and CDR2 is LQKENI. The V and J ends lost 0 bases and 0 bases respectively, with 3 bases between them. This CDR3 is built from 13 residues. The CDR3 loop reads CASSPPSSYEQYF. Written as DNA, the CDR3 is TGTGCCAGCTCACCACCGAGCTCCTACGAGCAGTACTTC. Drawing the rest from reference TRBV18 and TRBJ2-7, the complete variable domain is NAGVMQNPRHLVRRRGQEARLRCSPMKGHSHVYWYRQLPEEGLKFMVYLQKENIIDESGMPKERFSAEFPKEGPSILRIQQVVRGDSAAYFCASSPPSSYEQYFGPGTRLTVT.

This chain connects TRBV5-1 to TRBJ2-1; 10 positions match TRBD2. V was clipped by 0 bases and J by 5 bases; unmatched bases: 2. This CDR3 is built from 15 residues. CDR1 is SGHRS and CDR2 is YFSETQ in the germline V gene. The CDR3 sequence: CASSLGLAGDNEQFF. In DNA, the CDR3 is TGCGCCAGCAGCTTGGGGCTAGCGGGGGACAATGAGCAGTTCTTC.

This clone was seen a single time. The chain links TRBV11-3 to TRBJ1-1; TRBD1 aligns across 8 bases. This CDR3 is 16 amino acids long. Germline CDR1 is SGHNT and CDR2 is YENEEA. After removal of 1 base from V and 5 bases from J, the junction contained 9 bases not matched to a gene. In DNA form, the CDR3 reads TGTGCCAGCAGCTTAGGCAGGGGGCTAGGAAGTACTGAAGCTTTCTTT. It encodes CASSLGRGLGSTEAFF.

This chain joins TRBV30 and TRBJ1-2, with a weak D call TRBD1 (5 bases). Trimming pared 5 bases from V and 7 bases from J, leaving 17 bases between. The germline CDR1 and CDR2 sequences are GTSNPN and SVGIG (reference sequence). CDR3 length: 13 amino acids. The CDR3 sequence: CAWGGRTPPGYTF. DNA for the CDR3: TGTGCCTGGGGGGGGAGGACCCCCCCTGGCTACACCTTC.

The rearrangement joins TRBV27 to TRBJ2-7, with D possibly being TRBD1 (6 bases). The V end was cut by 3 bases, the J end by 2 bases, with 20 bases between. The CDR3 is 17 residues long. The germline CDR1 and CDR2 sequences are MNHEY and SMNVEV (reference sequence). The CDR3 protein is CASSFGEGVVRTYEQYF. CDR3 nucleotides: TGTGCCAGCAGTTTCGGCGAGGGGGTAGTAAGGACCTACGAGCAGTACTTC.

This chain uses TRBV28 with TRBJ1-2; no definite D call. Deletions cut 5 bases from V and 2 bases from J, with 18 bases between. CDR1 is MDHEN and CDR2 is SYDVKM in the germline V gene. The CDR3 totals 16 residues. The CDR3 is CASSPRFAGRNYGYTF. The CDR3 nucleotides read TGTGCCAGCAGTCCTCGGTTCGCGGGCCGAAACTATGGCTACACCTTC.

J is TRBJ2-1 and V is TRBV28, with TRBD1 matching over 7 bases. CDR3 length: 20 amino acids. The V gene end was trimmed by 4 bases and the J gene end by 4 bases; junction bases not matched to a gene: 22. Germline V gene lookup returns CDR1 MDHEN and CDR2 SYDVKM. Written as DNA, the CDR3 is TGTGCCAGCAGTTCGAGAAACCGGAACAGGGGAATAAGCGGATACAATGAGCAGTTCTTC. Amino acid sequence: CASSSRNRNRGISGYNEQFF. Based on the CDR3 plus reference TRBV28 and TRBJ2-1, the full variable domain is DVKVTQSSRYLVKRTGEKVFLECVQDMDHENMFWYRQDPGLGLRLIYFSYDVKMKEKGDIPEGYSVSREKKERFSLILESASTNQTSMYLCASSSRNRNRGISGYNEQFFGPGTRLTVL.

The genes are TRBV10-1 and TRBJ1-1; D might be TRBD1 (5 bases). The CDR3 length is 15 residues. Trimming removed 5 bases from V and 4 bases from J, with 17 bases in between. Germline V CDR1 and CDR2: WNHNN, SYGVQD (reference sequence). The CDR3 region has the DNA TGCGCCAGCAGTTCCGACAGACGGCTGCTCACTGAAGCTTTCTTT. This sequence encodes CASSSDRRLLTEAFF.

The chain has TRBV9 and TRBJ2-1; D unresolved. Germline values: CDR1 SGDLS, CDR2 YYNGEE. The CDR3 loop spans 15 amino acids. Trimming pared 0 bases from V and 4 bases from J, leaving 11 bases between. The CDR3 DNA reads TGTGCCAGCAGCGTAGACGGAGTGGAATACAATGAGCAGTTCTTC. This translates into CASSVDGVEYNEQFF.

This clone was picked up one time. The chain employs TRBV4-1 and TRBJ2-7, with 12 bases lining up with TRBD2. Germline values: CDR1 MGHRA, CDR2 YSYEKL. After removal of 3 bases from V and 2 bases from J, the junction contained 8 bases not matched to a gene. The CDR3 spans 17 residues. CDR3 sequence (DNA): TGCGCCAGCAGCCACCCCAGGACTAGCGGGAACCCCTACGAGCAGTACTTC. Protein sequence: CASSHPRTSGNPYEQYF.

This clone was detected only once. DNA for the CDR3: TGTGCCAGCAGACCGGCAATTTCAGTCGGGACAGGGGGATACGAGCAGTACTTC. As protein: CASRPAISVGTGGYEQYF. V is TRBV27 and J is TRBJ2-7, with TRBD1 matching 11 bases. The CDR3 consists of 18 residues. Germline CDR1 reads MNHEY; CDR2 reads SMNVEV (reference sequence). Trimming cost V 6 bases and J 4 bases; bases outside gene matches: 17.